This TCR beta chain was identified in a study of cytomegalovirus exposure and HLA in healthy donors. Turning to the study itself: There were about 85 million unique TCRs (from HLA-typed donors) in an early data release. General study results and limits: Some public TCRs appeared in many individuals, while most sequences were rare. In a later analysis, a genetic analysis reported fewer productive-TCR N-insertions in an Asian-associated ancestry cluster than the cohort average. In a later analysis, a missense DCLRE1C variant was linked to TCR beta V- and J-gene trimming.

The PCR was carried out with 60 Vbeta primers and 13 Jbeta primers. This table comes from immunoSEQ multiplex PCR, and its TCRdb copy is limited to in-frame clones, with some not included. Of some 100,000 clones in the sample, more than 55% were seen once. The sample holds a few counts of this clone. Antigen unknown. The TCR sequence derives from a woman in her 30s in good health and CMV-seropositive. Sequenced input: PBMCs.

For the CDR3, the DNA is TGTGCCAGCCAAACGGACTCAAGTAAGCAGTTCTTC. The encoded protein is CASQTDSSKQFF. This rearrangement joins TRBV6-1 to TRBJ2-1; D may be TRBD2 (5 bases). There are 12 residues in the CDR3. Between the trimmed V and J ends, which lost 8 bases and 11 bases, there was a span of 16 bases. Germline CDR1 MNHNS, CDR2 SASEGT.